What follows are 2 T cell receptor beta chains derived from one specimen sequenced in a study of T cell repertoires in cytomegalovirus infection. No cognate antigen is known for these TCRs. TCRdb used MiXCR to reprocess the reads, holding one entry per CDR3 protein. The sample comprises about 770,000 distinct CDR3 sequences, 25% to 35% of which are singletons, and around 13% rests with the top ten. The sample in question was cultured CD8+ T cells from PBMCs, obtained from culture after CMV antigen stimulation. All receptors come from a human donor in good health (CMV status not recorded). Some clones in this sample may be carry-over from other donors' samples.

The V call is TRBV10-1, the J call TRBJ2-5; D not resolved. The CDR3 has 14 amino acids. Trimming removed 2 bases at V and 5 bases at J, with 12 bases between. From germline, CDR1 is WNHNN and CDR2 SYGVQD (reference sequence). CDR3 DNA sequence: TGCGCCAGCAGTGAGACGGCGGAGTTGGAGACCCAGTACTTC. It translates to CASSETAELETQYF.

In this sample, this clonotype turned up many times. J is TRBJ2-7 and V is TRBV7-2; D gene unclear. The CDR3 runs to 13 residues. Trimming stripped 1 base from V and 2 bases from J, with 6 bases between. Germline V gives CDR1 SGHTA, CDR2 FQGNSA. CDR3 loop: CASSLDRPYEQYV. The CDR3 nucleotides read TGTGCCAGCAGCTTAGACCGACCCTACGAGCAGTACGTC.